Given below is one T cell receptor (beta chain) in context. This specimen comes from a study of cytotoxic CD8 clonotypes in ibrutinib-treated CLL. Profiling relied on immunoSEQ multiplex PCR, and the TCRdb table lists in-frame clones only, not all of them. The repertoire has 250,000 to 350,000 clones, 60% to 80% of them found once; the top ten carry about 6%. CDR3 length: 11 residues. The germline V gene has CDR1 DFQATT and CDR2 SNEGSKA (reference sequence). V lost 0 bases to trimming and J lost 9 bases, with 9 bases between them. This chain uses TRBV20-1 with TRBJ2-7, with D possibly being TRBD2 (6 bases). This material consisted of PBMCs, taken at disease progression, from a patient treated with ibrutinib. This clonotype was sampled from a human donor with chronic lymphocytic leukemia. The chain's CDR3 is CSARDRGGQYF. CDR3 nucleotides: TGCAGTGCTAGAGATCGGGGAGGGCAGTACTTC.